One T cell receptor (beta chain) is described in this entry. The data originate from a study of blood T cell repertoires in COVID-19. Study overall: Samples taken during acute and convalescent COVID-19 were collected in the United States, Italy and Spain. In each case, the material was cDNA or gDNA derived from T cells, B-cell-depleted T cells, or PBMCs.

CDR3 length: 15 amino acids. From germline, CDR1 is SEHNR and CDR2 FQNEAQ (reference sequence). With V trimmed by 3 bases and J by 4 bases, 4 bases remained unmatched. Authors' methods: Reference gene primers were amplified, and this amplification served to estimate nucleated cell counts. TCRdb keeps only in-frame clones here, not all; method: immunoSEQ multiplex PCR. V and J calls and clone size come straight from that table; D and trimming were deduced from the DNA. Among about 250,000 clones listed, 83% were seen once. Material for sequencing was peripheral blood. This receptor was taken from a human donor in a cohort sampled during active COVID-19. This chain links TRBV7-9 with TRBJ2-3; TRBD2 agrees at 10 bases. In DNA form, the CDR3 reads TGTGCCAGCAGCTTTACTAGCGGGATGTCAGATACGCAGTATTTT. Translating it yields CASSFTSGMSDTQYF.